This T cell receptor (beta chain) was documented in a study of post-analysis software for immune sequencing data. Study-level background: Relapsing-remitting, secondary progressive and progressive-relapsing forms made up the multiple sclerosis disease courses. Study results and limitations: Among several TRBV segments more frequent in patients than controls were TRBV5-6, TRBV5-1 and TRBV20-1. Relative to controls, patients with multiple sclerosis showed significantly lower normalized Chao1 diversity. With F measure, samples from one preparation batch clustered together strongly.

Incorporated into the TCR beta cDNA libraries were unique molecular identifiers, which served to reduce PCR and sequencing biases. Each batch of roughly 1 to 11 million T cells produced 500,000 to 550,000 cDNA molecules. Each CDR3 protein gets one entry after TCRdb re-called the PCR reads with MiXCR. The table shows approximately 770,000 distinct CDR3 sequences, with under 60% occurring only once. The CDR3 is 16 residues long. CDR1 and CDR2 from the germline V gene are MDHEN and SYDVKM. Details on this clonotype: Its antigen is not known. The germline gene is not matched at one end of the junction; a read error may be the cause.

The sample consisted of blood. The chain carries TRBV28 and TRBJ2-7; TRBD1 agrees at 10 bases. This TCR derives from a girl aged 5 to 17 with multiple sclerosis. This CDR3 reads CACSLLGLDRGDEQYF. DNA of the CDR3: TGTGCCTGCAGTTTATTAGGCTTGGACAGGGGGGACGAGCAGTACTTC.